This T cell receptor beta chain was found in a study of T-cell memory formation after mild COVID-19. The overall study: Across donors, TCR clusters were largely donor specific.

Whole-study results and caveats: Clonal second-wave expansions that peaked on day 37 had unconfirmed SARS-CoV-2 specificity. Of the contracting clones, CD4+ ones lay mainly in CM and EM, and CD8+ ones in EMRA.

From the 5' RACE reads, TCRdb called clonotypes with MiXCR, one entry per CDR3 protein. The sample lists around 110,000 distinct CDR3 sequences; about 18% were seen once. CDR1 is KGHDR, CDR2 SFDVKD, per germline. V dropped 2 bases and J dropped 8 bases, with 9 bases sitting between them. The CDR3 is made up of 13 amino acids. Comments on this clonotype: Its antigen is still unknown.

The chain uses TRBV24-1 and TRBJ2-1; the D gene is possibly TRBD1 (6 bases). The sequence came from an adult woman who had mild COVID-19 (a few samples of this study predate the infection). Cell type and time point are not known. Sequencing was done on a sample of PBMCs or a T cell subset sorted from them (not recorded which). The CDR3 DNA follows: TGTGCCACCAGTGATTACAGGGTCGATGAGCAGTTCTTC. It is translated as CATSDYRVDEQFF.